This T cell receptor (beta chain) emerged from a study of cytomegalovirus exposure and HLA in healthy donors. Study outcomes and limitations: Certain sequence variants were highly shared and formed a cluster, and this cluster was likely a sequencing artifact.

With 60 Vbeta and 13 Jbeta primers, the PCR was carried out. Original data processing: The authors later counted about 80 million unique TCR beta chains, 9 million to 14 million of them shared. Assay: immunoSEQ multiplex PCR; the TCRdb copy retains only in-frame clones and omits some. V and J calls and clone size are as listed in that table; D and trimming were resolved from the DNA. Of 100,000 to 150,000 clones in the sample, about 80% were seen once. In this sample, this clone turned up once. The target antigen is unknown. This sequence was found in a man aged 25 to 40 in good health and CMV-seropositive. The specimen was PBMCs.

The CDR3 reads CASRDPGLAEDTQYF. CDR3 DNA sequence: TGTGCCAGCAGGGATCCGGGACTAGCGGAAGATACGCAGTATTTT. This chain uses TRBV6-1 with TRBJ2-3; TRBD2 matches 11 bases. The J segment lost 5 bases and the V segment lost 6 bases, leaving 7 bases of the junction unmatched. The CDR3 extends over 15 amino acids. Germline CDR1 and CDR2: MNHNS and SASEGT.